A single sample is the source of the 15 T cell receptor beta chains below, sequenced in a study of cytomegalovirus exposure and HLA in healthy donors. PCR used 60 Vbeta primers and 13 Jbeta primers. Repertoires were generated with immunoSEQ multiplex PCR, while TCRdb's copy carries only in-frame clones and drops some. The sample carries roughly 160,000 clones, about four fifths recorded once. Sequencing was carried out using PBMCs. Source of these receptors: a woman younger than 45 in good health and CMV-seropositive.

This chain joins TRBV7-6 and TRBJ2-7; TRBD2 might be the D (5 bases). Germline V gives CDR1 SGHVS, CDR2 FNYEAQ. V lost 1 base, J lost 0 bases, and 16 bases lay in between. The length of the CDR3 is 17 residues. The CDR3 DNA reads TGTGCCAGCAGCTTAGGTAGGGCAAGCGGTCACTCCTACGAGCAGTACTTC. Translated: CASSLGRASGHSYEQYF.

This clone came up once. This rearrangement joins TRBV9 to TRBJ1-1; no reliable D call. The ends were cut back, 0 bases at V and 1 base at J, with 10 bases in the middle. The germline V gene has CDR1 SGDLS and CDR2 YYNGEE. The CDR3 extends over 15 amino acids. Here the CDR3 DNA reads TGTGCCAGCAGCGTAGCGGGTCATTCGAACACTGAAGCTTTCTTT. Amino acid sequence: CASSVAGHSNTEAFF. The full variable domain, in which reference TRBV9 and TRBJ1-1 provide the parts outside the CDR3, is DSGVTQTPKHLITATGQRVTLRCSPRSGDLSVYWYQQSLDQGLQFLIQYYNGEERAKGNILERFSAQQFPDLHSELNLSSLELGDSALYFCASSVAGHSNTEAFFGQGTRLTVV.

The V and J genes are TRBV9 and TRBJ2-1; 11 nucleotides align to TRBD2. Germline V gene sequence: CDR1 SGDLS, CDR2 YYNGEE. Germline trimming cut 2 bases from V and 6 bases from J; bases unmatched to any gene: 4. The CDR3 extends over 15 amino acids. CDR3 amino acids: CASSVTSGVFNEQFF. Here the CDR3 DNA reads TGTGCCAGCAGCGTGACTAGCGGGGTATTCAATGAGCAGTTCTTC.

The chain has TRBV18 and TRBJ1-2, with D possibly matching TRBD1 (5 bases). CDR3 length: 13 amino acids. CDR1 KGHSH and CDR2 LQKENI come from the germline V gene. V was cut by 2 bases and J by 8 bases, with 12 bases left in between. The CDR3 reads CASSPSGVRGYTF. In nucleotides, the CDR3 is TGTGCCAGCTCACCATCGGGGGTCCGGGGCTACACCTTC.

In this sample, this clone turned up a few times. The chain couples TRBV2 to TRBJ1-1, with D maybe TRBD1 (5 bases). The CDR3 consists of 14 residues. V gave up 6 bases and J gave up 0 bases, with 11 bases separating them. Germline V lookup: CDR1 SNHLY, CDR2 FYNNEI. Written as DNA, the CDR3 is TGTGCCAGCAGCCTCGGACATTTGAACACTGAAGCTTTCTTT. Protein sequence: CASSLGHLNTEAFF.

The V gene is TRBV28, the J gene TRBJ2-1, with 10 nucleotides matching TRBD1. The ends lost 6 bases at V and 3 bases at J; junction bases unmatched: 5. The CDR3 runs 15 residues. The V gene's germline CDR1 is MDHEN and CDR2 SYDVKM. The CDR3 region has the DNA TGTGCCAGCAGCCAAGGACAGGGGGACTACAATGAGCAGTTCTTC. Amino acid sequence: CASSQGQGDYNEQFF.

The sample holds a few counts of this clone. V and J are TRBV10-3 and TRBJ1-2, with TRBD1 identical over 8 bases. V lost 2 bases, J lost 8 bases, and 7 bases stayed unmatched. From germline, CDR1 is ENHRY and CDR2 SYGVKD. The CDR3 is 14 amino acids. CDR3 nucleotides: TGTGCCATCAGTGAGCTAGGACAGGGCGGCGGCTACACCTTC. This sequence encodes CAISELGQGGGYTF.

This clone is a singleton in its sample. The junction and the germline gene differ at one end; a read error may be behind it. The chain is built from TRBV29-1 and TRBJ2-5; D is perhaps TRBD2 (6 bases). Per germline, CDR1 SQVTM and CDR2 ANQGSEA. The CDR3 has 12 amino acids. CDR3 coding DNA: TGCAGCGGGGGCCGGGACCGGGAGATCCAGTACTTC. This translates into CSGGRDREIQYF.

The chain has TRBV18 and TRBJ1-2, with D perhaps matching TRBD1 (6 bases). V dropped 2 bases and J dropped 2 bases, with 12 bases sitting between them. Germline V gene lookup returns CDR1 KGHSH and CDR2 LQKENI. The CDR3 is 15 residues long. CDR3 residues: CASSPGGVGNYGYTF. Written as DNA, the CDR3 is TGTGCCAGCTCACCAGGGGGCGTCGGAAACTATGGCTACACCTTC.

V is TRBV5-4 and J is TRBJ2-5, with D unresolved. V lost 4 bases, J lost 2 bases, and 12 bases lay in between. This CDR3 has 14 residues. Germline V CDR1 and CDR2: SGHNT, YYREEE (reference sequence). CDR3 DNA sequence: TGTGCCAGCAGCGCATATCAGATGCAAGAGACCCAGTACTTC. It codes for CASSAYQMQETQYF.

CDR3 nucleotide sequence: TGTGCCAGCAGTGAGGACACCTCTAACTATGGCTACACCTTC. This sequence encodes CASSEDTSNYGYTF. The chain joins TRBV2 to TRBJ1-2; D possibly corresponds to TRBD1 (5 bases). Germline V gene lookup returns CDR1 SNHLY and CDR2 FYNNEI. The CDR3 length is 14 residues. Trimming pared 3 bases from V and 0 bases from J, leaving 8 bases between.

This clone was counted between two and nine times. The chain couples TRBV2 to TRBJ2-5, with TRBD1 identical over 9 bases. CDR1 SNHLY and CDR2 FYNNEI come from the germline V gene. CDR3 length: 15 residues. V trimming: 8 bases; J trimming: 5 bases; junction bases outside the gene matches: 12. This CDR3 is CASRDRTGDRETQYF. CDR3 sequence (DNA): TGTGCCAGCCGGGATAGGACAGGGGATCGGGAGACCCAGTACTTC.

The chain employs TRBV27 and TRBJ1-6, with 7 bases aligning to TRBD1. There are 14 residues in the CDR3. V shed 2 bases and J 8 bases; nucleotides not matched to a gene: 3. From germline, CDR1 is MNHEY and CDR2 SMNVEV (reference sequence). CDR3 coding DNA: TGTGCCAGCAGTTTAGACAGGGCAGATTCACCCCTCCACTTT. Protein: CASSLDRADSPLHF.

V is TRBV5-4 and J is TRBJ2-3; the match to TRBD2 covers 7 bases. The J segment lost 0 bases and the V segment lost 4 bases, leaving 2 bases of the junction unmatched. The CDR3 is made up of 14 amino acids. CDR1 is SGHNT and CDR2 is YYREEE in the germline V gene (reference sequence). CDR3 protein: CASSPGGSTDTQYF. The CDR3 DNA is TGTGCCAGCAGCCCGGGGGGTAGCACAGATACGCAGTATTTT.

This clone appeared a few times. This chain joins TRBV19 and TRBJ2-3; possibly TRBD1 for D (6 bases). CDR1 is LNHDA and CDR2 is SQIVND in the germline V gene (reference sequence). V lost 2 bases and J lost 2, with 11 bases in between. This CDR3 contains 15 residues. CDR3 DNA sequence: TGTGCCAGTAGTATACGACAGGTAGACACAGATACGCAGTATTTT. Translated: CASSIRQVDTDTQYF.